This T cell receptor beta chain was sequenced during a study of Ad26.COV2.S vaccination and SARS-CoV-2 variants (dated by TCRdb to about 2021). With regard to the full study: Donors in the vaccine arm were drawn from COV1001, a phase I-IIa trial of Ad26.COV2.S in healthy adults that was multicentre, randomized, double-blind and placebo-controlled. TCRbeta repertoire sequencing served as the tool for gauging how specific and how broad the SARS-CoV-2-reactive T cell receptors were following Ad26.COV2.S vaccination. Throughout the experiments and outcome assessment, investigators stayed blinded to trial group allocation. Ad26.COV2.S was administered intramuscularly at 5 x 10^10 or 1 x 10^11 viral particles, either as a single shot or as two shots given 56 days apart. Participants in the trial were split at random into five groups of five each, receiving low-dose or high-dose Ad26.COV2.S once or twice, or else placebo on both occasions. The TCR-sequenced set comprised about 32 samples: some 19 Ad26.COV2.S vaccine recipients, 5 placebo recipients and 8 SARS-CoV-2 convalescent individuals.

What the research found in general, with its limitations: The authors noted that total T cell responses may have been underestimated by the TCR breadth and depth analyses. Non-spike TCR breadth was comparable between vaccine and placebo recipients, consistent with the vaccine containing only spike. After vaccination, spike-specific CD8+ and CD4+ T cell responses were reported to show substantial breadth. Ad26.COV2.S recipients had higher spike-specific TCR breadth than placebo recipients (P = 0.0014). The study was not powered to compare responses between vaccine doses or regimens.

TCRbeta CDR3 regions were sequenced with the immunoSEQ Assay. After extraction, genomic DNA underwent amplification by bias-controlled multiplex PCR, followed by high-throughput sequencing. The study's own analysis went as follows. To quantify the absolute abundance of every unique TCRbeta CDR3 region, sequences were collapsed and filtered. T cell fraction was estimated by normalizing TCRbeta template counts to usable DNA, which was measured by amplifying reference genes present in all nucleated cells. Repertoire TCRs were annotated as SARS-CoV-2-specific when V gene, CDR3 amino acid sequence and J gene were exactly matched to a known reactive TCR set. The reference SARS-CoV-2 TCR set came from MIRA and was filtered for enrichment in COVID-19-positive ImmuneCODE repertoires, removing public or cross-reactive TCRs. Drawing on the MIRA antigens, annotated TCRs were analysed further at the level of specific ORF or position within ORF. Depth was the summed frequency of annotated unique rearrangements, while breadth was defined as annotated unique rearrangements over total unique productive rearrangements. Two-sided Wilcoxon rank-sum tests were used to compare TCR breadth between groups. The source is immuneACCESS, and TCRdb retained only in-frame sequences with V and J called. Part of the clones is not carried over; for the studies checked, unresolved V genes explain less than half of this, and the remainder is unexplained. The DNA gave D and trimming, while V, J and clone size come from that table. The sample includes 440,000 or so clones, with 90% observed a single time. The ten largest clones take up under 4.5% of the sample.

Comment on this clone: What this receptor recognizes is not known. Base qualities were left out, and no much larger clone turns up one base away.

The treatment or condition label for this specimen denotes: roughly 18 received Ad26.COV2.S at low or high dose, single or two shots; 5 received placebo; per-sample allocation not given. Repertoires of vaccine and placebo recipients were sequenced from samples collected on day 63 after the first injection. In Cohort 1b, 20 to 25 adults aged 18-55 years were enrolled at a single site in Boston, USA, between 29 July and 7 August 2020. Ad26.COV2.S consisted of a replication-incompetent adenovirus type 26 vector by which a prefusion-stabilized SARS-CoV-2 spike protein from the original Wuhan strain was expressed. The cysteine opens and the phenylalanine closes a CDR3 of 18 amino acids. CDR3 DNA is the only sequence kept; it has 54 bases, read in frame from the first base. V sheds 0 bases and J sheds 2 bases, leaving 19 bases between their ends. Taken from the germline V gene, the CDR1 and CDR2 loops are SGHVS and FQNEAQ.

The V and J genes are TRBV7-8 and TRBJ2-5, with the D call perhaps TRBD1 or TRBD2, each one matching 5 bases. The sequence was obtained from a person between 18 and 60 years old who received the Ad26.COV2.S COVID-19 vaccine or a placebo. This specimen consisted of peripheral blood, obtained in a trial of Ad26.COV2.S vaccine versus placebo. The CDR3 protein: CASSLAEGPRGPQETQYF. The nucleotide sequence reads TGTGCCAGCAGCTTAGCGGAAGGGCCCCGGGGCCCTCAAGAGACCCAGTACTTC.